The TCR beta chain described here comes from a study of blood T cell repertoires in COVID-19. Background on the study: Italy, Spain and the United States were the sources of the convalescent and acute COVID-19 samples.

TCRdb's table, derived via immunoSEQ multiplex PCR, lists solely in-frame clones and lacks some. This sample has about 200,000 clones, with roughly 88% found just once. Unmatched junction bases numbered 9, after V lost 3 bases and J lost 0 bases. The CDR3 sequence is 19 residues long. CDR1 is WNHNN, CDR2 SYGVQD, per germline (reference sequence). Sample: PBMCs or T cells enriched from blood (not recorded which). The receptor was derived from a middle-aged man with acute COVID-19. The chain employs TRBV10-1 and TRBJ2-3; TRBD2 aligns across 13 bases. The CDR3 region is CASSDRFGTSGISTDTQYF. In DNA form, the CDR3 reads TGCGCCAGCAGTGATAGATTTGGGACTAGCGGGATCAGCACAGATACGCAGTATTTT.